This is a list of T cell receptor beta chains from one sample in a study of T cell repertoires in ileal Crohn's disease. Libraries were prepared by immunoSEQ multiplex PCR; TCRdb keeps only in-frame clonotypes and omits some of them. Of about 14,000 clones listed, about 82% were seen once; the top ten hold roughly 6.3%. The specimen sequenced was ileal tissue. The source is an adult with Crohn's disease. CDR3s include the opening cysteine and the closing phenylalanine or tryptophan. D genes are given only for firm matches.

>TRBV5-4|TRBD2|TRBJ2-4
TGTGCCAGCAGCTTGGAGTCTGGCGGGGGGGGGAACATTCAGTACTTC
CASSLESGGGGNIQYF
>TRBV5-6|-|TRBJ1-5
TGTGCCAGCAGCTTGTATCGACTCGGGAGCAATCAGCCCCAGCATTTT
CASSLYRLGSNQPQHF
>TRBV9|TRBD1|TRBJ2-7
TGTGCCAGCAGCGCTTCGGGGACAGGGGGACGCGAGCAGTACTTC
CASSASGTGGREQYF
>TRBV9|-|TRBJ2-1
TGTGCCAGCAGCGTAGAGAGTGATAGCTCCTACAATGAGCAGTTCTTC
CASSVESDSSYNEQFF
>TRBV9|TRBD2|TRBJ2-1
TGTGCCAGCAGCGCTTCCGGGACTAGCTTTTACAATGAGCAGTTCTTC
CASSASGTSFYNEQFF
>TRBV7-9|-|TRBJ2-7
TGTGCCAGCAGCCCGTCGTCAGACGAGCAGTACTTC
CASSPSSDEQYF
>TRBV20-1|-|TRBJ2-2
TGCAGTGGCCTAAACACCGGGGAGCTGTTTTTT
CSGLNTGELFF
>TRBV23-1|TRBD1|TRBJ2-2
TGCGCCAGCAGTCAAGGCCAGGGGGCGGCCGGGGAGCTGTTTTTT
CASSQGQGAAGELFF
>TRBV27|-|TRBJ1-5
TGTGCCAGCAGTATTACTTCCTTTCAGCCCCAGCATTTT
CASSITSFQPQHF
>TRBV5-1|-|TRBJ2-2
TGCGCCAGCAGGTCTCTCAGGGACACGAACACCGGGGAGCTGTTTTTT
CASRSLRDTNTGELFF